Each of the 26 T cell receptor beta chains below was sequenced from the same sample in a study of cytomegalovirus exposure and HLA in healthy donors (dated by TCRdb to the late 2010s). The library relied on the immunoSEQ multiplex PCR assay. For the multiplex PCR, a mixture combining 60 forward primers for TCR Vbeta segments and 13 reverse primers for TCR Jbeta segments was used. Sourced from immuneACCESS, this table was stored by TCRdb with only in-frame sequences that have V and J called. A share of the clones is absent; for the studies checked, an unresolved V gene accounts for under half, and the remainder has no known explanation. The sample table holds 130,000 or so clones, of which around 77% were seen once. The top ten clonotypes cover roughly 5% of the sample. The sample taken for sequencing was PBMCs. These receptors were obtained from a man aged 25-45 years in good health and CMV-seronegative.

This chain links TRBV12-5 with TRBJ2-2; D is ambiguous. V was shortened by 6 bases and J by 7 bases, with 9 bases between the two germline ends. Germline assignment: CDR1 LGHNT and CDR2 FRNRAP. This CDR3 region has 12 residues. The CDR3 protein is CASGRPGGELFF. The CDR3 nucleotides are TGTGCTAGTGGGAGACCGGGCGGGGAGCTGTTTTTT. Filled out from reference TRBV12-5 and TRBJ2-2, the complete variable domain reads DARVTQTPRHKVTEMGQEVTMRCQPILGHNTVFWYRQTMMQGLELLAYFRNRAPLDDSGMPKDRFSAEMPDATLATLKIQPSEPRDSAVYFCASGRPGGELFFGEGSRLTVL.

The chain couples TRBV11-2 to TRBJ2-7; TRBD1 matches 9 bases. The CDR3 is 15 amino acids. Germline CDR1 reads SGHAT; CDR2 reads FQNNGV. The ends lost 5 bases at V and 5 bases at J; junction bases unmatched: 10. CDR3 in DNA: TGTGCCAGCAGCCTAGGCGGGACAGGGTCCCACGAGCAGTACTTC. The encoded protein is CASSLGGTGSHEQYF.

V gene TRBV29-1 combines with J gene TRBJ1-6; D perhaps matches TRBD1 (6 bases). The CDR3 consists of 13 residues. V was shortened by 5 bases and J by 4 bases, with 9 bases between the two germline ends. From germline, CDR1 is SQVTM and CDR2 ANQGSEA. The CDR3 region is CSVRQEYNSPLHF. Written as DNA, the CDR3 is TGCAGCGTTAGACAGGAGTATAATTCACCCCTCCACTTT.

The chain is built from TRBV7-2 and TRBJ2-7; maybe TRBD2 (6 bases). The ends were cut back, 1 base at V and 6 bases at J, with 10 bases in the middle. Germline CDR1 is SGHTA and CDR2 is FQGNSA. The CDR3 runs 13 residues. The CDR3 is CASSLEWRGEQYF. The CDR3 region has the DNA TGTGCCAGCAGCTTAGAGTGGAGGGGCGAGCAGTACTTC.

The J gene is TRBJ2-2, the V gene TRBV10-1, with 7 nucleotides matching TRBD2. After removal of 2 bases from V and 7 bases from J, the junction contained 4 bases not matched to a gene. Germline-derived CDR1 and CDR2 are WNHNN and SYGVQD (reference sequence). The CDR3 totals 14 residues. The DNA of the CDR3 is TGCGCCAGCAGTGAGCTCGGGAGGAGCGGGGAGCTGTTTTTT. This gives the protein CASSELGRSGELFF.

This clone was detected once. The chain links TRBV28 to TRBJ2-7; tentative D call: TRBD1 (5 bases). This CDR3 has 12 residues. Trimming took off 7 bases at V and 4 bases at J, with 11 bases between the two ends. Germline V gives CDR1 MDHEN, CDR2 SYDVKM. The CDR3 reads CASNGRDYEQYF. In DNA form, the CDR3 reads TGTGCCAGCAATGGCAGGGATTACGAGCAGTACTTC.

The V call is TRBV7-9, the J call TRBJ2-7, with TRBD2 as a possible D gene (6 bases). The CDR3 contains 16 residues. Germline loops: CDR1 SEHNR, CDR2 FQNEAQ (reference sequence). Trimming took 5 bases from V and 5 from J, leaving 22 bases between them. This chain's CDR3 is CASSPRGGTDSHEQYF. CDR3 coding DNA: TGTGCCAGCAGCCCGCGGGGTGGTACAGACAGCCACGAGCAGTACTTC.

The rearrangement uses TRBV2 and TRBJ1-2, with 9 bases identical to TRBD1. The CDR3 spans 13 residues. Germline V lookup: CDR1 SNHLY, CDR2 FYNNEI. With V trimmed by 11 bases and J by 6 bases, 10 bases remained unmatched. CDR3 sequence: CALATGQGNGYTF. The CDR3, as DNA: TGTGCCCTTGCTACGGGACAGGGAAATGGCTACACCTTC.

The CDR3 nucleotides are TGTGCCAGCAGTTTCCCAGGGGGCTCTGAAGCTTTCTTT. This encodes CASSFPGGSEAFF. This sequence joins TRBV27 and TRBJ1-1; 8 nucleotides align to TRBD1. This CDR3 comprises 13 residues. Unmatched junction bases numbered 3, after V lost 3 bases and J lost 6 bases. In germline, CDR1 is MNHEY, CDR2 SMNVEV (reference sequence).

The chain links TRBV5-1 to TRBJ1-6; D is unclear. Germline CDR1 reads SGHRS; CDR2 reads YFSETQ. V lost 5 bases and J 3 bases, leaving 6 bases between the germline ends. The CDR3 sequence is 13 residues long. CDR3 in amino acids: CASSPDYNSPLHF. In nucleotides, the CDR3 is TGCGCCAGCAGTCCAGACTATAATTCACCCCTCCACTTT.

V and J are TRBV19 and TRBJ2-3; TRBD2 matches at 8 bases. This CDR3 is 15 amino acids long. J was trimmed by 0 bases and V by 7 bases; bases with no gene match: 6. Germline assignment: CDR1 LNHDA and CDR2 SQIVND (reference sequence). Here the CDR3 reads CASTPGTSSTDTQYF. CDR3 nucleotides: TGTGCCAGTACTCCCGGGACTAGTAGCACAGATACGCAGTATTTT.

The rearrangement uses TRBV4-1 and TRBJ1-1; the match to TRBD1 covers 7 bases. The CDR3 is 14 residues long. The germline V gene encodes CDR1 MGHRA and CDR2 YSYEKL. J gave up 8 bases and V 1 base, and 7 bases lay outside the gene matches. The CDR3 loop is CASSQGTGVLEAFF. The DNA of the CDR3 is TGCGCCAGCAGCCAAGGCACAGGGGTGTTAGAAGCTTTCTTT.

The CDR3 DNA reads as TGCGCCAGCAGCTTATCAGGGGCCGGGGTCTTTGAAGCTTTCTTT. Translated, it gives CASSLSGAGVFEAFF. The chain has TRBV5-1 and TRBJ1-1; D is possibly TRBD1 (6 bases). CDR1 and CDR2 from the germline V gene are SGHRS and YFSETQ. V lost 2 bases and J lost 7, with 18 bases in between. This CDR3 has 15 residues.

The DNA for the CDR3 is TGCGCCAGCAGCCAAGATCGGGGACAGGGGGCGAGAGTTAACACCGGGGAGCTGTTTTTT. Translation gives CASSQDRGQGARVNTGELFF. The rearrangement links TRBV4-1 to TRBJ2-2; TRBD1 aligns across 12 bases. CDR1 is MGHRA and CDR2 is YSYEKL in the germline V gene. J lost 2 bases, V lost 0 bases, and 10 bases had no gene match. The CDR3 spans 20 residues.

The V gene is TRBV4-1, the J gene TRBJ2-1; D remains unclear. V was shortened by 4 bases and J by 5 bases, with 12 bases between the two germline ends. CDR3 length: 14 residues. Germline V gives CDR1 MGHRA, CDR2 YSYEKL. The CDR3: CASSPPQVDNEQFF. The CDR3 nucleotides read TGCGCCAGCAGCCCACCCCAGGTAGACAATGAGCAGTTCTTC.

The chain joins TRBV7-8 to TRBJ1-2; maybe TRBD1 (5 bases). This CDR3 is built from 18 residues. The V end was cut by 4 bases, the J end by 4 bases, with 25 bases between. Germline values: CDR1 SGHVS, CDR2 FQNEAQ. CDR3 amino acids: CASSSQNRGTLGVYGYTF. The DNA for the CDR3 is TGTGCCAGCAGCTCCCAGAACCGGGGGACCCTTGGGGTCTATGGCTACACCTTC.

The chain joins TRBV18 to TRBJ2-7; TRBD2 agrees at 8 bases. V shed 1 base and J 3 bases; nucleotides not matched to a gene: 2. The CDR3 length is 14 residues. Germline CDR1 KGHSH, CDR2 LQKENI. The CDR3 protein is CASSPRAGVYEQYF. The CDR3 DNA reads as TGTGCCAGCTCACCACGAGCGGGAGTCTACGAGCAGTACTTC.

There are a few counts of this clone. J is TRBJ1-2 and V is TRBV7-2; D unclear. V was trimmed by 7 bases and J by 8 bases, leaving 11 bases between them. Germline loops: CDR1 SGHTA, CDR2 FQGNSA. This CDR3 has 11 residues. The chain's CDR3 is CASTNLRGYTF. The DNA of the CDR3 is TGTGCCAGCACTAATTTACGGGGCTACACCTTC.

V usage is TRBV10-3 and J usage is TRBJ2-7; 9 nucleotides match TRBD1. Germline values: CDR1 ENHRY, CDR2 SYGVKD. The CDR3 runs to 13 residues. After removal of 6 bases from V and 5 bases from J, the junction contained 5 bases not matched to a gene. The CDR3 sequence is CAIRGTGLDEQYF. Written as DNA, the CDR3 is TGTGCCATCAGAGGGACAGGGTTAGACGAGCAGTACTTC.

V and J are TRBV5-1 and TRBJ1-1; 8 nucleotides align to TRBD1. This CDR3 contains 13 residues. After removal of 2 bases from V and 5 bases from J, the junction contained 2 bases not matched to a gene. From germline, CDR1 is SGHRS and CDR2 YFSETQ. For the CDR3, the DNA is TGCGCCAGCAGCTTAAGACAGGGGACTGAAGCTTTCTTT. It translates to CASSLRQGTEAFF.

This chain joins TRBV13 and TRBJ2-7, with 10 bases that match TRBD2. The CDR3 consists of 17 residues. The germline V gene has CDR1 PRHDT and CDR2 FYEKMQ (reference sequence). The J segment lost 5 bases and the V segment lost 0 bases, leaving 10 bases of the junction unmatched. CDR3 protein: CASSLGPLAGVSHEQYF. The CDR3 DNA reads as TGTGCCAGCAGCTTAGGCCCCCTAGCGGGAGTTTCCCACGAGCAGTACTTC.

The chain uses TRBV28 and TRBJ2-2; 9 positions agree with TRBD1. V was clipped by 0 bases and J by 4 bases; unmatched bases: 6. Germline V lookup: CDR1 MDHEN, CDR2 SYDVKM. The CDR3 covers 17 residues. The CDR3 is CASSLWGQGLSTGELFF. The DNA for the CDR3 is TGTGCCAGCAGTTTATGGGGACAGGGTTTGAGCACCGGGGAGCTGTTTTTT.

The V and J genes are TRBV5-8 and TRBJ1-5; D call uncertain. The V and J ends lost 0 bases and 7 bases respectively, with 8 bases between them. The CDR3 extends over 13 amino acids. Germline V gives CDR1 SGHTS, CDR2 YDEGEE. The chain's CDR3 is CASSLVGGQPQHF. Written as DNA, the CDR3 is TGTGCCAGCAGCTTGGTCGGAGGGCAGCCCCAGCATTTT. Looking up the rest from reference TRBV5-8 and TRBJ1-5 gives the full variable domain: EAGVTQSPTHLIKTRGQQATLRCSPISGHTSVYWYQQALGLGLQFLLWYDEGEERNRGNFPPRFSGRQFPNYSSELNVNALELEDSALYLCASSLVGGQPQHFGDGTRLSIL.

This clone appeared once. J is TRBJ2-3 and V is TRBV27, with D uncertain. The V and J ends lost 2 bases and 4 bases respectively, with 13 bases between them. Germline CDR1 reads MNHEY; CDR2 reads SMNVEV (reference sequence). The CDR3 length is 15 residues. The DNA of the CDR3 is TGTGCCAGCAGTTTACTTCTCGGGTCGTCAGATACGCAGTATTTT. It is translated as CASSLLLGSSDTQYF.

V and J are TRBV5-8 and TRBJ2-4, with D possibly TRBD1 on 5 matching bases. This CDR3 spans 15 amino acids. Germline V gene sequence: CDR1 SGHTS, CDR2 YDEGEE. Deletions cut 0 bases from V and 6 bases from J, with 13 bases between. CDR3 in amino acids: CASSLGQGTINIQYF. In nucleotides, the CDR3 is TGTGCCAGCAGCTTGGGGCAGGGTACGATAAACATTCAGTACTTC.

DNA for the CDR3: TGTGCCAGCAACCCGACAGGGGCCACAGATACGCAGTATTTT. Its protein product is CASNPTGATDTQYF. This chain connects TRBV9 to TRBJ2-3; 8 nucleotides line up with TRBD1. J was trimmed by 2 bases and V by 6 bases; bases with no gene match: 5. This CDR3 spans 14 amino acids. Germline loops: CDR1 SGDLS, CDR2 YYNGEE. The whole variable domain, filled in from reference TRBV9 and TRBJ2-3, reads DSGVTQTPKHLITATGQRVTLRCSPRSGDLSVYWYQQSLDQGLQFLIQYYNGEERAKGNILERFSAQQFPDLHSELNLSSLELGDSALYFCASNPTGATDTQYFGPGTRLTVL.